This is a list of T cell receptor beta chains from one sample in a study of blood T cells in healthy people across ages. TCRdb processed the 5' RACE reads anew with MiXCR; each CDR3 protein has one entry. The data show about 640,000 distinct CDR3 sequences, roughly 53% seen once. Sequences were obtained from blood. These receptors were obtained from a man between 60 and 70 years old in good health. The CDR3 runs from the conserved cysteine through the conserved F or W. The D gene is left open where the match is weak. The listing skips clone size in some rows; elsewhere it reads once, few, many or a size class.

length | J | size | V | D | CDR3 | DNA
14 | TRBJ2-4 | - | TRBV14 | - | CASSQVGLSNIQYF | TGTGCCAGCAGCCAAGTCGGGCTGTCGAACATTCAGTACTTC
15 | TRBJ2-3 | - | TRBV18 | - | CASSPPAGGTDTQYF | TGTGCCAGCTCACCCCCGGCCGGCGGCACAGATACGCAGTATTTT
13 | TRBJ2-7 | - | TRBV10-3 | - | CAISEQTGGEQYF | TGTGCCATCAGTGAACAGACTGGGGGCGAGCAGTACTTC
14 | TRBJ2-7 | - | TRBV9 | - | CASSLRDASYEQYF | TGTGCCAGCAGTCTCCGGGACGCCTCCTACGAGCAGTACTTC
15 | TRBJ1-6 | - | TRBV6-5 | TRBD1 | CASTADRGYNSPLHF | TGTGCCAGCACTGCCGACAGGGGTTATAATTCACCCCTCCACTTT
16 | TRBJ2-1 | - | TRBV7-6 | TRBD1 | CASSLGQGPVPNEQFF | TGTGCCAGCAGCTTAGGACAGGGGCCTGTCCCCAATGAGCAGTTCTTC
14 | TRBJ2-5 | - | TRBV7-7 | TRBD1 | CASSPWTGQETQYF | TGTGCCAGCAGCCCCTGGACAGGTCAAGAGACCCAGTACTTC
16 | TRBJ2-5 | - | TRBV5-1 | TRBD2 | CASGPSSAGGQETQYF | TGCGCCAGCGGCCCCTCTTCCGCCGGGGGGCAAGAGACCCAGTACTTC
14 | TRBJ2-2 | - | TRBV20-1 | - | CSARDPRQVGELFF | TGCAGTGCTAGAGATCCCAGACAGGTCGGGGAGCTGTTTTTT
15 | TRBJ2-7 | - | TRBV6-1 | TRBD2 | CASSKPGLGRDEQYF | TGTGCCAGCAGTAAACCGGGACTAGGGCGGGACGAGCAGTACTTC
11 | TRBJ2-7 | - | TRBV10-3 | TRBD1 | CAIDRGDEQYF | TGTGCCATCGACAGGGGGGACGAGCAGTACTTC
16 | TRBJ2-1 | - | TRBV6-2/TRBV6-3 | - | CASSYSRRTSYNEQFF | TGTGCCAGCAGTTACTCTCGGCGGACCTCCTACAATGAGCAGTTCTTC
15 | TRBJ2-5 | - | TRBV5-1 | - | CASGLRIQGEETQYF | TGCGCCAGCGGACTGCGAATTCAGGGTGAAGAGACCCAGTACTTC
15 | TRBJ2-1 | - | TRBV4-1 | TRBD1 | CASSRGQGVNNEQFF | TGCGCCAGCAGCCGAGGACAGGGGGTAAACAATGAGCAGTTCTTC
16 | TRBJ2-5 | many | TRBV14 | TRBD1 | CASSQAIGTGQVEQYF | TGTGCCAGCAGCCAAGCAATCGGGACAGGGCAGGTGGAGCAGTACTTC
13 | TRBJ2-7 | once | TRBV5-1 | - | CASSLGLENEQYF | TGCGCCAGCAGCTTGGGACTAGAAAACGAGCAGTACTTC
15 | TRBJ2-3 | - | TRBV19 | TRBD2 | CASSKPGLATDTQYF | TGTGCCAGTAGTAAGCCGGGACTAGCAACAGATACGCAGTATTTT
14 | TRBJ2-5 | - | TRBV15 | TRBD1 | CATSRDYRGETQYF | TGTGCCACCAGCAGAGATTACAGGGGAGAGACCCAGTACTTC
14 | TRBJ1-4 | - | TRBV12-3/TRBV12-4 | - | CASSLSNLAEKLFF | TGTGCCAGCAGTTTAAGCAATTTGGCAGAAAAACTGTTTTTT
15 | TRBJ2-4 | - | TRBV3-1 | - | CASSQAWLGEDIQYF | TGTGCCAGCAGCCAAGCCTGGCTTGGGGAGGACATTCAGTACTTC
12 | TRBJ2-5 | few | TRBV3-1 | - | CASSQVERGPYF | TGTGCCAGCAGCCAAGTTGAGAGGGGACCGTACTTC
13 | TRBJ1-1 | - | TRBV5-1 | - | CASQDGLNTEAFF | TGCGCCAGCCAGGACGGATTGAACACTGAAGCTTTCTTT
12 | TRBJ2-5 | - | TRBV20-1 | TRBD1 | CSAGTDEETQYF | TGCAGTGCTGGGACAGATGAAGAGACCCAGTACTTC
16 | TRBJ2-2 | - | TRBV4-2 | TRBD1 | CASSQDPGGRAGELFF | TGTGCCAGCAGCCAAGATCCAGGGGGCAGGGCCGGGGAGCTGTTTTTT
13 | TRBJ1-1 | - | TRBV20-1 | - | CSAPGPLNTEAFF | TGCAGTGCGCCCGGACCCCTGAACACTGAAGCTTTCTTT
16 | TRBJ2-6 | many | TRBV20-1 | - | CSAGGPRATGANVLTF | TGCAGTGCTGGAGGACCTAGGGCAACTGGGGCCAACGTCCTGACTTTC
15 | TRBJ2-7 | - | TRBV3-1 | TRBD2 | CASSQGGLGGREQYF | TGTGCCAGCAGCCAAGGGGGACTAGGGGGACGCGAGCAGTACTTC
12 | TRBJ2-7 | once | TRBV5-1 | TRBD1 | CASGDRDGEQYF | TGCGCCAGCGGGGACAGGGACGGCGAGCAGTACTTC
15 | TRBJ2-7 | - | TRBV7-9 | TRBD2 | CASSLGASGSYEQYF | TGTGCCAGCAGCTTAGGGGCTAGCGGCTCCTACGAGCAGTACTTC